Listed below are T cell receptor beta chains from one sample, sequenced in a study of control samples from healthy donors and cancer patients. Profiled with immunoSEQ multiplex PCR; TCRdb holds only in-frame clones, not every one. The sample shows 90,000 to 120,000 clones, 70% to 85% of them seen only once. Material for sequencing was blood. These receptor sequences come from a man in his late teens or twenties in good health. CDR3s include the opening cysteine and the closing phenylalanine or tryptophan. Clone size, where shown, is once, few, many, or a class for clones that have expanded.

NA	TRBJ1-1	TRBV3-1/TRBV3-2	CASSLTRGRGEAFF
NA	TRBJ1-3	TRBV3-1/TRBV3-2	CASSPGPGNTIYF
NA	TRBJ1-2	TRBV6-5	CASSWDARNYGYTF
NA	TRBJ2-5	TRBV7-2	CASSSPEEWTGIIQETQYF
NA	TRBJ2-5	TRBV14	CASSLGLAGVIETQYF
NA	TRBJ1-5	TRBV2	CASRMGQGGQPQHF
NA	TRBJ2-3	TRBV24-1	CATAGPRTDTQYF
many	TRBJ1-6	TRBV2	CASSEARQRYSPLHF
NA	TRBJ2-1	TRBV19	CASSIGSKGGGSYNEQFF
NA	TRBJ2-5	TRBV29-1	CSVELGGTIKETQYF
NA	TRBJ2-1	TRBV18	CASSLRTDDTYNEQFF
NA	TRBJ2-4	TRBV3-1/TRBV3-2	CASSQDVSSVYIQYF
NA	TRBJ2-7	TRBV6-2/TRBV6-3	CASSSGGGGGYEQYF
NA	TRBJ1-4	TRBV7-9	CASSPTWGDTNEKLFF
NA	TRBJ1-4	TRBV29-1	CSVYGGQGGTNEKLFF